This TCR beta chain was profiled in a study of CD8+CD57+ T cells in acquired aplastic anemia (dated by TCRdb to between 2018 and 2020). Turning to the overall study: On average, sorted CD4+ and CD8+ cells yielded approximately 3 ug of extracted DNA, with a range of about 0.17 to 27.4 ug. CD8+CD57+ expansion was defined as frequency above the mean frequency observed in healthy subjects. The paper as a whole reports these results and caveats: No significant difference in CD8+ Simpson's diversity was found between patients and healthy controls (P=0.060). Fewer than 30 CD8+ CDR3 sequences were found in both patients and controls but appeared to be highly expressed in patients and within the immunodominant clones of the patients.

With respect to this clonotype: This clone's antigen is unknown. No quality values exist for individual bases; no much larger clone is one base distant.

Expansion of CD8+CD57+ cells had been shown by flow cytometry in the patients chosen for sequencing. Every patient had a diagnosis of severe acquired aplastic anemia based on International Study of Aplastic Anemia and Agranulocytosis and Camitta criteria. No patient had received any therapy when blood was sampled. The study deep-sequenced TCR repertoires of sorted CD4+ and CD8+ blood T cells from severe aplastic anemia patients and healthy subjects. Patients were enrolled under clinicaltrials.gov protocols 00001620, 01623167, 00001397, 00071045, 00081523 and 00961064 in the USA. Ficoll-Paque density gradient centrifugation was used to isolate peripheral blood mononuclear cells. Before DNA extraction, CD4+ and CD8+ T cells were sorted with FACS or magnetic beads. Profiling of TCR beta VDJ combinations and CDR3 sequences used genomic DNA as the template. An Illumina HiSeq 2000 was the platform used for TCR repertoire sequencing. The authors' analysis ran thus. Repertoires were assessed using TRBV/TRBJ rearrangement plots, CDR3 size and DJ length profiles, and Simpson's diversity index. The most abundant DNA sequence in the deep sequencing data was defined as the immunodominant clone. CDR3 amino acid sequences were screened for sharing across subjects and were compared with published repertoires and the VDJdb database. TCRdb reworked the public reads: Q25 trimming with fastp, MiXCR clone assembly, productive beta chains retained. Here each entry gathers all rows of one CDR3 protein and keeps the most common genes and DNA. TCRdb assigned the V and J calls; the authors' analysis was not used. This sample comprises some 140,000 distinct CDR3 sequences, approximately 52% of them detected only once. Roughly 12% of the sample is taken by the ten largest.

This TCR derives from a human donor with aplastic anemia. The sample comprised sorted CD4+, CD8+, or CD8+CD57+ T cells (not recorded which) from PBMCs.

The CDR3 here reads CASTTSGGTDTQYF. The DNA is TGTGCCTCTACGACTAGCGGGGGCACAGATACGCAGTATTTT. The rearranged chain carries TRBV10-3 and TRBJ2-3, with 11 bases aligning to TRBD2. The CDR3 spans 14 residues, from the cysteine through the phenylalanine. The only DNA kept is the CDR3, 42 bases in frame from the first base. The junction shows trimming of 11 bases on V and 1 base on J, and the gene matches do not reach 5 bases of it. From the germline V gene, CDR1 is ENHRY and CDR2 is SYGVKD.